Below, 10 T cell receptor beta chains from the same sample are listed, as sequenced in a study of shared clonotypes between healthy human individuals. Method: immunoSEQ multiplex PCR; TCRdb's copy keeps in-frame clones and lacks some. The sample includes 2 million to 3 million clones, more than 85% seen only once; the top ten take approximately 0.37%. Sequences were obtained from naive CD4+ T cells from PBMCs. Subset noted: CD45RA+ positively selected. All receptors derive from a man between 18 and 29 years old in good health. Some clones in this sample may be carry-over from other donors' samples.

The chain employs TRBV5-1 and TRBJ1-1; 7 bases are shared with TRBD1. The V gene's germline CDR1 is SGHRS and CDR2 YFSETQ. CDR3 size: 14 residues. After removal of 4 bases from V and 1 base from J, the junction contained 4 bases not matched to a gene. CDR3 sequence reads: CASSRGPQNTEAFF. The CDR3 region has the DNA TGCGCCAGCAGCAGGGGGCCCCAGAACACTGAAGCTTTCTTT.

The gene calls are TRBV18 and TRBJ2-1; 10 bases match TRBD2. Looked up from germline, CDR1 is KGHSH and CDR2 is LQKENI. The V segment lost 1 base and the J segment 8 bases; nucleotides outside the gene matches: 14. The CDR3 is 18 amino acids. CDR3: CASSPLVLAGVGNYEQFF. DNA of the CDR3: TGTGCCAGCTCACCACTCGTCCTAGCGGGAGTTGGTAACTATGAGCAGTTCTTC.

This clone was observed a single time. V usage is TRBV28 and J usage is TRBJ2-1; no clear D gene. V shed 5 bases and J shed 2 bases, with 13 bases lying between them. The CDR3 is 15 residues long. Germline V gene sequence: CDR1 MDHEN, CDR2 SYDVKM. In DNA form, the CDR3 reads TGTGCCAGCAGTCCCCATATTCGCGCCTACAATGAGCAGTTCTTC. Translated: CASSPHIRAYNEQFF.

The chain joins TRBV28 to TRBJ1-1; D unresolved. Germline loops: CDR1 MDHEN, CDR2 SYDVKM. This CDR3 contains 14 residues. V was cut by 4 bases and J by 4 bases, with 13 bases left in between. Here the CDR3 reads CASSSPIQPTEAFF. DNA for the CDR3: TGTGCCAGCAGTTCCCCAATACAACCCACTGAAGCTTTCTTT.

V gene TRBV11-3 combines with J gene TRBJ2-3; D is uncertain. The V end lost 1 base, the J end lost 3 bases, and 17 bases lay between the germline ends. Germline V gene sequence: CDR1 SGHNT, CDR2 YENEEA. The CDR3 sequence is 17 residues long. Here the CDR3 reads CASSLGVSAFWTDTQYF. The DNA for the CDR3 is TGTGCCAGCAGCTTAGGGGTTTCAGCGTTTTGGACAGATACGCAGTATTTT.

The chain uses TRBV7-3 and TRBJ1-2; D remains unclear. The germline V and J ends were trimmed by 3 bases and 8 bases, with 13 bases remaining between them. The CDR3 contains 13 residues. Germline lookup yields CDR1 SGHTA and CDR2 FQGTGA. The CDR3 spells CASSFPPVEGYTF. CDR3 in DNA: TGTGCCAGCAGCTTCCCGCCGGTGGAGGGCTACACCTTC.

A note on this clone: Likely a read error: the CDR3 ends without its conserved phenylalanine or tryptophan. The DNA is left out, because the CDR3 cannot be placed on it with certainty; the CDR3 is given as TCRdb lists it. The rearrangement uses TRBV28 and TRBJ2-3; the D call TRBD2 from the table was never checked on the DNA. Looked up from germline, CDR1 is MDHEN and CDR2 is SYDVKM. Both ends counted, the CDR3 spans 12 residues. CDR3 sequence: CASSPGLSRAYL.

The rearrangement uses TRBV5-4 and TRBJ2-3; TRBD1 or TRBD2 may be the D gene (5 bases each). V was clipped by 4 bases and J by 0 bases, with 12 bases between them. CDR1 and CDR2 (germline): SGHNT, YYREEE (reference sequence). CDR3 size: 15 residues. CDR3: CASSAGAASTDTQYF. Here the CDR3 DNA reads TGTGCCAGCAGCGCCGGGGCGGCTAGCACAGATACGCAGTATTTT.

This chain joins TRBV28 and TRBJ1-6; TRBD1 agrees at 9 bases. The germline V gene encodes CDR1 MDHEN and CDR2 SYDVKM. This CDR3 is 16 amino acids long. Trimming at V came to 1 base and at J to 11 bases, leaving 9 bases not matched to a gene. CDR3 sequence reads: CASSLSGQGEGAPLHF. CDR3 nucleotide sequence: TGTGCCAGCAGTTTATCGGGACAGGGAGAGGGGGCACCCCTCCACTTT.

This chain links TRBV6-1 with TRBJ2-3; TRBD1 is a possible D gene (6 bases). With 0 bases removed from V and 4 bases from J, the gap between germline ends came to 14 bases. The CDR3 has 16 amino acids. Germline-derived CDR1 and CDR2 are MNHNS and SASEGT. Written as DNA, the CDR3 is TGTGCCAGCAGTGAAGCGCGCCCAGGGGTCGCAGATACGCAGTATTTT. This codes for CASSEARPGVADTQYF.